The 20 T cell receptor beta chains below all came from one sample that was sequenced in a study of Ad26.COV2.S vaccination and SARS-CoV-2 variants. Clones were sequenced by immunoSEQ multiplex PCR, and TCRdb holds only the in-frame ones, with some missing. The sample records approximately 140,000 clones, 75% to 90% being singletons. The sequences come from peripheral blood, collected after recovery from COVID-19. All receptors derive from a human donor who had recovered from COVID-19.

V gene TRBV27 combines with J gene TRBJ2-7; 7 bases are shared with TRBD1. V lost 4 bases to trimming and J lost 1 base; unmatched junction nucleotides: 7. CDR1 is MNHEY, CDR2 SMNVEV, per germline (reference sequence). This CDR3 has 15 amino acids. Here the CDR3 DNA reads TGTGCCAGCAGTTCTGGTCAGGGGGTTTCCTACGAGCAGTACTTC. It translates to CASSSGQGVSYEQYF.

This clone was detected a few times. The chain recombines TRBV29-1 with TRBJ2-7; D uncertain. Trimming removed 4 bases from V and 6 bases from J, with 13 bases in between. Germline V gene data show CDR1 as SQVTM and CDR2 as ANQGSEA. The CDR3 length is 12 residues. The CDR3 loop is CSVGPGETEQYF. The CDR3 region has the DNA TGCAGCGTTGGGCCGGGCGAAACCGAGCAGTACTTC.

This rearrangement joins TRBV29-1 to TRBJ1-4; possibly TRBD1 for D (5 bases). The CDR3 loop spans 15 amino acids. V was cut by 6 bases and J by 8 bases, with 22 bases left in between. The V gene's germline CDR1 is SQVTM and CDR2 ANQGSEA. This CDR3 reads CSVGDDSSRVEKLFF. The CDR3 region has the DNA TGCAGCGTGGGTGATGACAGTTCCCGCGTCGAAAAACTGTTTTTT.

The chain joins TRBV2 to TRBJ1-2; tentative D call: TRBD1 (5 bases). Looked up from germline, CDR1 is SNHLY and CDR2 is FYNNEI. CDR3 size: 13 residues. V was pared by 3 bases and J by 4 bases, with 9 bases between. The CDR3 bases are TGTGCCAGCAGTGATTCAGGGATCTATGGCTACACCTTC. It translates to CASSDSGIYGYTF.

Only one count was recorded for this clone. The chain joins TRBV27 to TRBJ1-2, with unresolved D. The V gene lost 4 bases and the J gene lost 11 bases, with 23 bases spanning the gap. The length of the CDR3 is 15 residues. Germline CDR1 reads MNHEY; CDR2 reads SMNVEV (reference sequence). The CDR3 sequence is CASSSGLSGKEEYTF. DNA of the CDR3: TGTGCCAGCAGTTCCGGACTCTCCGGGAAGGAAGAGTACACCTTC.

V gene TRBV6-6 combines with J gene TRBJ1-2; possible D gene TRBD1, 5 bases. Germline CDR1 MNHNY, CDR2 SVGAGI (reference sequence). CDR3 length: 15 amino acids. Trimming removed 5 bases from V and 4 bases from J, with 17 bases in between. The CDR3 DNA sequence: TGTGCCAGCAGTCAGCTGACGGGACCCTCCTATGGCTACACCTTC. Its protein is CASSQLTGPSYGYTF.

The J gene is TRBJ2-3, the V gene TRBV3-1 (or the pseudogene TRBV3-2); 8 bases fit TRBD2. CDR1 and CDR2 from the germline V gene are LGHDT and YNNKEL (reference sequence). The CDR3 sequence is 15 residues long. Losses at the gene ends were 3 bases for V and 2 bases for J; bases not matched to a gene: 4. CDR3 residues: CASSQRRGATDTQYF. CDR3 in DNA: TGTGCCAGCAGCCAGCGGCGGGGGGCCACAGATACGCAGTATTTT.

The chain carries TRBV10-2 and TRBJ2-5; D gene uncertain. In germline, CDR1 is WSHSY, CDR2 SAAADI. Trimming took 5 bases from V and 5 from J, leaving 21 bases between them. There are 16 residues in the CDR3. The CDR3 sequence: CASSPEGWPSKETQYF. CDR3 DNA: TGCGCCAGCAGTCCCGAAGGTTGGCCCTCAAAGGAGACCCAGTACTTC.

The genes are TRBV12-2 and TRBJ2-3. TRBV12-2 is listed as a pseudogene. The CDR3 spans 15 residues. Written as DNA, the CDR3 is TGTGCAAGTCGCTTACCGGGGGCGCGCACAGATACGCAGTATTTT. Translated, it gives CASRLPGARTDTQYF.

V is TRBV18 and J is TRBJ1-5; 9 bases fit TRBD1. V lost 3 bases, J lost 5 bases, and 5 bases stayed unmatched. This CDR3 has 15 residues. Germline V gives CDR1 KGHSH, CDR2 LQKENI. The CDR3 nucleotides read TGTGCCAGCTCACCTCGGACAGGGGAGGATCAGCCCCAGCATTTT. Amino acids: CASSPRTGEDQPQHF. Full variable domain (rest looked up from reference TRBV18 and TRBJ1-5): NAGVMQNPRHLVRRRGQEARLRCSPMKGHSHVYWYRQLPEEGLKFMVYLQKENIIDESGMPKERFSAEFPKEGPSILRIQQVVRGDSAAYFCASSPRTGEDQPQHFGDGTRLSIL.

The rearrangement joins TRBV19 to TRBJ2-3; 9 positions agree with TRBD1. The CDR3 is 15 residues long. The trim removed 4 bases at V and 6 bases at J, leaving 8 bases unmatched. Per the germline V gene, CDR1 is LNHDA and CDR2 is SQIVND (reference sequence). The CDR3 region has the DNA TGTGCCAGTAGTAATTCACAGGGGGCTGACGATACGCAGTATTTT. Amino acid sequence: CASSNSQGADDTQYF. The complete variable domain, with remaining parts taken from reference TRBV19 and TRBJ2-3, reads DGGITQSPKYLFRKEGQNVTLSCEQNLNHDAMYWYRQDPGQGLRLIYYSQIVNDFQKGDIAEGYSVSREKKESFPLTVTSAQKNPTAFYLCASSNSQGADDTQYFGPGTRLTVL.

The V and J genes are TRBV3-1 (or the pseudogene TRBV3-2) and TRBJ1-1; D remains ambiguous. The CDR3 is 15 amino acids. V lost 0 bases and J 1 base, leaving 9 bases between the germline ends. Per germline, CDR1 LGHDT and CDR2 YNNKEL (reference sequence). The CDR3 region is CASSQDWAPNTEAFF. The CDR3 bases are TGTGCCAGCAGCCAAGATTGGGCCCCGAACACTGAAGCTTTCTTT.

The chain recombines TRBV11-2 with TRBJ1-4; D is ambiguous. CDR3 length: 12 amino acids. V lost 4 bases and J lost 4, with 4 bases in between. Per the germline V gene, CDR1 is SGHAT and CDR2 is FQNNGV. CDR3 in amino acids: CASSYYNEKLFF. CDR3 nucleotide sequence: TGTGCCAGCAGCTATTATAATGAAAAACTGTTTTTT.

V usage is TRBV30 and J usage is TRBJ1-1; D remains unclear. This CDR3 region has 12 residues. Trimming cost V 4 bases and J 5 bases, with 11 bases left between them. The germline gives CDR1 GTSNPN, CDR2 SVGIG (reference sequence). CDR3 sequence: CAWTLSGTEAFF. CDR3 sequence (DNA): TGTGCCTGGACCCTAAGTGGGACTGAAGCTTTCTTT.

This clone was detected only once. The V gene is TRBV28, the J gene TRBJ1-5; tentatively, D is TRBD1 (6 bases). The CDR3 has 16 residues. Germline CDR1 and CDR2: MDHEN and SYDVKM. Trimming stripped 5 bases from V and 2 bases from J, with 16 bases between. Written as DNA, the CDR3 is TGTGCCAGCAGTCCCCCGCGGGGGGCAGGCAATCAGCCCCAGCATTTT. Translated: CASSPPRGAGNQPQHF.

This clone was found once. This chain connects TRBV28 to TRBJ2-7; D not resolved. The germline gives CDR1 MDHEN, CDR2 SYDVKM. V dropped 7 bases and J dropped 2 bases, with 12 bases sitting between them. This CDR3 is 13 amino acids long. The CDR3 is CASNARQPYEQYF. CDR3 coding DNA: TGTGCCAGCAACGCTAGGCAGCCCTACGAGCAGTACTTC.

This clone was counted only a few times. V gene TRBV4-1 combines with J gene TRBJ1-5; D remains ambiguous. V shed 2 bases and J shed 0 bases, with 2 bases lying between them. The CDR3 length is 13 residues. Germline V gene data show CDR1 as MGHRA and CDR2 as YSYEKL. Here the CDR3 reads CASSQNSNQPQHF. CDR3 sequence (DNA): TGCGCCAGCAGCCAAAATAGCAATCAGCCCCAGCATTTT.

The chain carries TRBV13 and TRBJ2-3, with D possibly matching TRBD1 (6 bases). V was shortened by 1 base and J by 3 bases, with 11 bases between the two germline ends. Per the germline V gene, CDR1 is PRHDT and CDR2 is FYEKMQ (reference sequence). CDR3 length equals 15 residues. CDR3 DNA sequence: TGTGCCAGCAGCTTAGATACAGGGCGGACAGATACGCAGTATTTT. This gives the protein CASSLDTGRTDTQYF.

The V and J genes are TRBV11-3 and TRBJ2-1, with 7 bases identical to TRBD1. After removal of 3 bases from V and 2 bases from J, the junction contained 7 bases not matched to a gene. The V gene's germline CDR1 is SGHNT and CDR2 YENEEA. The CDR3 consists of 16 residues. The CDR3 protein is CASSFYTGVTYNEQFF. The CDR3 DNA reads as TGTGCCAGCAGCTTTTACACAGGGGTCACCTACAATGAGCAGTTCTTC.

This clone has a single count. The chain is built from TRBV20-1 and TRBJ2-7; a weak D match, TRBD1 (6 bases). Deletions cut 6 bases from V and 8 bases from J, with 14 bases between. Germline assignment: CDR1 DFQATT and CDR2 SNEGSKA (reference sequence). The CDR3 contains 11 residues. The CDR3 DNA sequence: TGCAGTGCGGAGGACAGTAGCCAGCAGTACTTC. It specifies CSAEDSSQQYF.